This note documents a single T cell receptor beta chain sequence. These data belong to a study of blood T cell repertoires in COVID-19. Overall study context: Whether acute or convalescent, the COVID-19 samples came from the United States, Italy and Spain. PBMCs, B-cell-depleted T cells, or T cells were the source of the cDNA or gDNA that made up the material.

In the source study's methods: Amplified reference gene primers provided the basis for estimating nucleated cell counts. TCRdb's copy holds only in-frame clones and misses some; the assay was immunoSEQ multiplex PCR. V, J and clone size are taken as reported in that table, and D and trimming were inferred from the DNA itself. The sample holds 150,000 or so clones, around 86% seen once. The CDR3 is made up of 14 amino acids. Germline V CDR1 and CDR2: KGHSH, LQKENI. J lost 5 bases, V lost 6 bases, and 9 bases had no gene match. V and J are TRBV18 and TRBJ1-2; 7 bases are shared with TRBD1. This sequence originates from a man at least 80 years old with acute or convalescent COVID-19. Material: peripheral blood. The DNA for the CDR3 is TGTGCCAGCTCCGTCACAGGGGAGAGTTATGGCTACACCTTC. This sequence encodes CASSVTGESYGYTF.